These 15 T cell receptor beta chains originate from one sample sequenced in a study of cytomegalovirus exposure and HLA in healthy donors. Amplification used 60 Vbeta primers and 13 Jbeta primers. Only in-frame clones appear in the TCRdb table, and some are missing; sequencing was by immunoSEQ multiplex PCR. The sample carries 190,000 or so clones, less than 85% recorded once. The sequenced sample consisted of PBMCs. Receptors were obtained from a girl aged 10 to 17 in good health and CMV-seropositive.

The table lists this clone with a few counts. The V and J genes are TRBV11-3 and TRBJ2-7, with a possible D match to TRBD1 (6 bases). CDR3 size: 13 residues. Germline values: CDR1 SGHNT, CDR2 YENEEA. Trimming took off 4 bases at V and 6 bases at J, with 13 bases between the two ends. CDR3: CASSSGQSGEQYF. CDR3 sequence (DNA): TGTGCCAGCAGCTCAGGACAGTCGGGCGAGCAGTACTTC.

This chain uses TRBV7-2 with TRBJ2-3; tentatively, D is TRBD2 (5 bases). Germline V CDR1 and CDR2: SGHTA, FQGNSA. The CDR3 covers 16 residues. The V end was cut by 5 bases, the J end by 1 base, with 16 bases between. The CDR3 reads CASSPPGGFRTDTQYF. CDR3 nucleotides: TGTGCCAGCAGCCCCCCTGGCGGGTTTCGCACAGATACGCAGTATTTT.

Note on this clone: Distinct nucleotide sequences in the sample also encode this CDR3. The chain links TRBV19 to TRBJ2-7; TRBD1 agrees at 7 bases. This CDR3 has 14 amino acids. V gave up 9 bases and J gave up 3 bases; unmatched junction bases: 11. In germline, CDR1 is LNHDA, CDR2 SQIVND (reference sequence). The CDR3 protein is CASRPGQNNYEQYF. The CDR3 nucleotides read TGTGCCAGCCGACCGGGACAGAACAACTACGAGCAGTACTTC.

The rearrangement joins TRBV2 to TRBJ2-3; 9 positions match TRBD1. CDR1 and CDR2 from the germline V gene are SNHLY and FYNNEI. With V trimmed by 7 bases and J by 3 bases, 5 bases remained unmatched. The CDR3 length is 14 residues. CDR3 nucleotides: TGTGCCAGCACCCCGGGACAGGGTACAGATACGCAGTATTTT. Residues: CASTPGQGTDTQYF.

The chain uses TRBV7-9 and TRBJ2-7, with a weak D call TRBD1 (6 bases). The CDR3 is 15 residues long. Germline V lookup: CDR1 SEHNR, CDR2 FQNEAQ (reference sequence). V shed 4 bases and J shed 7 bases, with 20 bases lying between them. The CDR3 region has the DNA TGTGCCAGCAGCTCGGGACACAAAGGTACCTTGGAGCAGTACTTC. It is translated as CASSSGHKGTLEQYF.

The rearrangement joins TRBV10-2 to TRBJ2-1, with 11 bases lining up with TRBD2. Germline loops: CDR1 WSHSY, CDR2 SAAADI. This CDR3 comprises 20 residues. V lost 4 bases and J lost 4; bases outside the gene matches: 18. The CDR3 protein is CASSGYSLAGGQTPYNEQFF. The CDR3 nucleotides read TGCGCCAGCAGTGGTTATTCTCTAGCGGGGGGCCAAACTCCTTACAATGAGCAGTTCTTC.

Only a few counts were recorded for this clone. The CDR3 sequence: CASGAPTYYEQYF. The DNA of the CDR3 is TGTGCCAGCGGAGCCCCCACGTACTACGAGCAGTACTTC. The chain links TRBV28 to TRBJ2-7; D gene uncertain. The length of the CDR3 is 13 residues. V was cut by 8 bases and J by 3 bases, with 14 bases left in between. Per the germline V gene, CDR1 is MDHEN and CDR2 is SYDVKM.

The CDR3 DNA reads as TGTGCCAGCAGCTTAACGGGGGGTTACGAGCAGTACTTC. Amino acid sequence: CASSLTGGYEQYF. The chain has TRBV7-2 and TRBJ2-7; 7 nucleotides align to TRBD2. The CDR3 runs to 13 residues. Germline V CDR1 and CDR2: SGHTA, FQGNSA. Unmatched junction bases numbered 2, after V lost 2 bases and J lost 4 bases.

This rearrangement joins TRBV10-1 to TRBJ2-3; D is perhaps TRBD2 (6 bases). Germline V lookup: CDR1 WNHNN, CDR2 SYGVQD (reference sequence). V lost 7 bases to trimming and J lost 0 bases, with 8 bases between them. The CDR3 has 13 residues. This CDR3 is CASKAGSTDTQYF. In nucleotides, the CDR3 is TGCGCCAGCAAGGCGGGGAGCACAGATACGCAGTATTTT.

The gene calls are TRBV2 and TRBJ2-5; 8 nucleotides agree with TRBD1. The CDR3 sequence is 13 residues long. Germline V gene data show CDR1 as SNHLY and CDR2 as FYNNEI. The V and J ends lost 6 bases and 5 bases, in that order; junction bases with no gene match: 5. The CDR3 here is CASRGTGGETQYF. In nucleotides, the CDR3 is TGTGCCAGCAGGGGGACAGGCGGGGAGACCCAGTACTTC.

The rearrangement links TRBV12-5 to TRBJ1-1; D is possibly TRBD1 (6 bases). Per germline, CDR1 LGHNT and CDR2 FRNRAP. The CDR3 totals 17 residues. The V end was cut by 3 bases, the J end by 3 bases, with 20 bases between. CDR3 sequence: CASGFPQGWRRDTEAFF. The CDR3 region has the DNA TGTGCTAGTGGTTTCCCACAGGGTTGGAGACGAGACACTGAAGCTTTCTTT.

The chain uses TRBV19 and TRBJ1-2; D uncertain. Trimming removed 4 bases from V and 0 bases from J, with 12 bases in between. The CDR3 is made up of 15 amino acids. Germline V lookup: CDR1 LNHDA, CDR2 SQIVND (reference sequence). The CDR3 nucleotides are TGTGCCAGTAGTAGTGGGCAGGATGCTAACTATGGCTACACCTTC. Translating it yields CASSSGQDANYGYTF.

The chain joins TRBV5-5 to TRBJ2-3, with 8 bases fitting TRBD2. Germline V gene lookup returns CDR1 SGHKS and CDR2 YYEKEE (reference sequence). There are 16 residues in the CDR3. V dropped 0 bases and J dropped 1; count of bases not matched to a gene: 4. The CDR3 DNA sequence: TGTGCCAGCAGCTTGGGGACTAGCTGGCGCACAGATACGCAGTATTTT. Translation: CASSLGTSWRTDTQYF.

The table lists this clone with a count of one. Distinct nucleotide sequences in the sample also encode this CDR3. J is TRBJ1-1 and V is TRBV5-1; a weak D match, TRBD1 (5 bases). The ends were cut back, 0 bases at V and 6 bases at J, with 12 bases in the middle. The germline V gene encodes CDR1 SGHRS and CDR2 YFSETQ. The CDR3 is made up of 14 amino acids. The CDR3 DNA reads TGCGCCAGCAGCTTGGCGGGGGGATACGCTGAAGCTTTCTTT. Translation gives CASSLAGGYAEAFF.

The gene calls are TRBV4-3 and TRBJ2-2; TRBD2 matches 8 bases. Germline CDR1 is LGHNA and CDR2 is YSLEER. Unmatched junction bases numbered 5, after V lost 0 bases and J lost 8 bases. This CDR3 has 15 residues. The CDR3, as DNA: TGCGCCAGCAGCCAAGACTGGGCGGGAGGTGGGGAGCTGTTTTTT. Its translation: CASSQDWAGGGELFF.